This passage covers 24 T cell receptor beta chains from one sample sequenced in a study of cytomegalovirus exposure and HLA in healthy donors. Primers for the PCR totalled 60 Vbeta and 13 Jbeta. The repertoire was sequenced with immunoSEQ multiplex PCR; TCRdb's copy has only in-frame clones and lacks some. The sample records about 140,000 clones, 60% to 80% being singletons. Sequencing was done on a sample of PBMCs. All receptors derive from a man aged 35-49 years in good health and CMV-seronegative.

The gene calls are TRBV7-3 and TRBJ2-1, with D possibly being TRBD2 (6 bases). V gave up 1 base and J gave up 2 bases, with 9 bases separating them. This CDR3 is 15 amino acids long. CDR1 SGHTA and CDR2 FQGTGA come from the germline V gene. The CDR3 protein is CASSLSGVPYNEQFF. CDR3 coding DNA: TGTGCCAGCAGCTTAAGCGGGGTACCCTACAATGAGCAGTTCTTC.

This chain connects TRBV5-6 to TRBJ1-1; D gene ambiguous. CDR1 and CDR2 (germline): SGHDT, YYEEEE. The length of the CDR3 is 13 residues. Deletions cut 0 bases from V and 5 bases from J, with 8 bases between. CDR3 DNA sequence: TGTGCCAGCAGCTTGGTGGTGAGGACTGAAGCTTTCTTT. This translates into CASSLVVRTEAFF.

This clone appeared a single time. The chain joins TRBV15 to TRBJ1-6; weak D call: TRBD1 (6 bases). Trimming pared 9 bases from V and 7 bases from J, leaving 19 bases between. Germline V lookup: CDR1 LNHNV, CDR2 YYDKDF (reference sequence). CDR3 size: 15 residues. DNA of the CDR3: TGTGCCACTCGGGCCCCAGGGGATGTAAATTCACCCCTCCACTTT. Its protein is CATRAPGDVNSPLHF.

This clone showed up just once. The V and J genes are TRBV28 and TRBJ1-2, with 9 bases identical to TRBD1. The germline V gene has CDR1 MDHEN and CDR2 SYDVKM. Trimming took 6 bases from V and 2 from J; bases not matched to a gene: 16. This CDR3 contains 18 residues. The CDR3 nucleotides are TGTGCCAGCAGCCTCTCGGGACAGGGATTTGGCCCCAACTATGGCTACACCTTC. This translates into CASSLSGQGFGPNYGYTF.

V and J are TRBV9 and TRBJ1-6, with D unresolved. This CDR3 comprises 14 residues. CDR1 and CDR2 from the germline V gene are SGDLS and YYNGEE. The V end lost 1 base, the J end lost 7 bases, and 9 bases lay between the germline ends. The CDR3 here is CASSVTRENSPLHF. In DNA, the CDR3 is TGTGCCAGCAGCGTAACCCGGGAAAATTCACCCCTCCACTTT.

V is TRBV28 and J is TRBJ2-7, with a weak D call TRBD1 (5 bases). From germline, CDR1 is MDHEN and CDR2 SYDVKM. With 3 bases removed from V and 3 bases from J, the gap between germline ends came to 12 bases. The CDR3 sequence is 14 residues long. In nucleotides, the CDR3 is TGTGCCAGCAGTTTTCAGGGCCCTTACTACGAGCAGTACTTC. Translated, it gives CASSFQGPYYEQYF.

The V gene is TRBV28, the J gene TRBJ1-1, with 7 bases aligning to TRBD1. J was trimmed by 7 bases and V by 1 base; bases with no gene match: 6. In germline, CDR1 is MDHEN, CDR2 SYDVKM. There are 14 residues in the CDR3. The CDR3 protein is CASSLSGGSVEAFF. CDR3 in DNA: TGTGCCAGCAGTTTATCAGGGGGTAGCGTTGAAGCTTTCTTT.

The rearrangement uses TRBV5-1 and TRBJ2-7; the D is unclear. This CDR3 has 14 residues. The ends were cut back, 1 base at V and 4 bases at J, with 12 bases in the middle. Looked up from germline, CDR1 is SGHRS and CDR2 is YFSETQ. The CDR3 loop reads CASSLSPSRYEQYF. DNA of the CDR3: TGCGCCAGCAGCTTGAGCCCTAGTAGATACGAGCAGTACTTC.

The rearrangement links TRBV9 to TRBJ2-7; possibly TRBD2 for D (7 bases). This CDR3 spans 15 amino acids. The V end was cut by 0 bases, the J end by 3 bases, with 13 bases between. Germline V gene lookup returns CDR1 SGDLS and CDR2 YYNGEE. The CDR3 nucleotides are TGTGCCAGCAGCGTAGGAGGGGGGGTCAACTACGAGCAGTACTTC. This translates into CASSVGGGVNYEQYF.

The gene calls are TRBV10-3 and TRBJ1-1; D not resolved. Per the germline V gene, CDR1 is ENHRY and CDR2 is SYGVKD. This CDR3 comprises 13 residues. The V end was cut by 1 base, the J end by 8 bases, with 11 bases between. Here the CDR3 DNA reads TGTGCCATCAGTGAGTTGAGGGCAGAGGAAGCTTTCTTT. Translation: CAISELRAEEAFF.

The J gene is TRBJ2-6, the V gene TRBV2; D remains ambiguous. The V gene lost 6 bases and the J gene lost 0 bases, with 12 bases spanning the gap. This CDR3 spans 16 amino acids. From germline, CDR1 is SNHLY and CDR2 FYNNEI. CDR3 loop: CASSAPQLSGANVLTF. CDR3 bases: TGTGCCAGCAGCGCCCCACAGCTCTCTGGGGCCAACGTCCTGACTTTC.

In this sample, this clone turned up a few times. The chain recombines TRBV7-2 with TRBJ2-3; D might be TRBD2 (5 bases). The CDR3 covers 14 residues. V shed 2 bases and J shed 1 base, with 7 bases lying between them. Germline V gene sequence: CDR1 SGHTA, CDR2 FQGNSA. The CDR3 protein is CASSLNSGTDTQYF. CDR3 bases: TGTGCCAGCAGCTTAAATAGCGGCACAGATACGCAGTATTTT.

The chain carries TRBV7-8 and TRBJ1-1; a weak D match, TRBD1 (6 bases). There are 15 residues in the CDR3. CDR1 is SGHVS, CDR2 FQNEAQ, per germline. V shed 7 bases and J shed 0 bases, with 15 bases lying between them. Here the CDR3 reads CASNPQGPMNTEAFF. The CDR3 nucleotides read TGTGCCAGCAACCCACAGGGTCCTATGAACACTGAAGCTTTCTTT.

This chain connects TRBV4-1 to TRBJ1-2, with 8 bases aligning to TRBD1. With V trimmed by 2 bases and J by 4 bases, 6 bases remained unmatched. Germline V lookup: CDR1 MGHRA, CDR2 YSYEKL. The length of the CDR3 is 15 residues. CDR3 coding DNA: TGCGCCAGCAGCCAAACTCAGGGGGCGATCTATGGCTACACCTTC. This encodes CASSQTQGAIYGYTF.

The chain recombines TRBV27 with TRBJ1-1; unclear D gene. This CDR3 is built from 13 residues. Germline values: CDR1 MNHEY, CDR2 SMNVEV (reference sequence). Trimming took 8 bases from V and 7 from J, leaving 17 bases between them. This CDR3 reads CASGLPSGVEAFF. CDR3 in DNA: TGTGCCAGCGGCCTACCTAGCGGGGTTGAAGCTTTCTTT.

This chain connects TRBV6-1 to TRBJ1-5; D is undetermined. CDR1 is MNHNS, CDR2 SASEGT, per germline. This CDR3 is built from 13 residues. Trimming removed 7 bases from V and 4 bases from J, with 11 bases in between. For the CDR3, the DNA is TGTGCCAGCACCTGGGGAGGGAATCAGCCCCAGCATTTT. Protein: CASTWGGNQPQHF.

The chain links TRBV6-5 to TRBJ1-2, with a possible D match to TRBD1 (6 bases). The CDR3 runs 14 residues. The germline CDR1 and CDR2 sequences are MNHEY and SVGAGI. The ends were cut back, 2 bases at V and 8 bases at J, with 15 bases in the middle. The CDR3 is CASSYGAGEYGYTF. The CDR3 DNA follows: TGTGCCAGCAGTTACGGGGCAGGGGAGTACGGCTACACCTTC.

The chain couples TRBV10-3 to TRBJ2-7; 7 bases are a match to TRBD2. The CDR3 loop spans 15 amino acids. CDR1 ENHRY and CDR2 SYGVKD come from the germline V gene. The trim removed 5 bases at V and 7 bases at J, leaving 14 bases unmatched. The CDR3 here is CAISNARDYQREQYF. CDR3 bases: TGTGCCATCAGTAACGCTCGGGACTACCAACGGGAGCAGTACTTC.

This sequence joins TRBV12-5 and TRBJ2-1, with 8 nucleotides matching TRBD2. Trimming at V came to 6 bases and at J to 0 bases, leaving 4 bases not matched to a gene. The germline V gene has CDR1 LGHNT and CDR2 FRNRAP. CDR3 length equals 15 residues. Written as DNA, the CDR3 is TGTGCTAGTGGGACGGGGGGGGCCTCCTACAATGAGCAGTTCTTC. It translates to CASGTGGASYNEQFF.

The CDR3 DNA reads TGTGCCAGTAGTTACCCGGGACAGGGGGCGTATGGCTACACCTTC. This encodes CASSYPGQGAYGYTF. This sequence joins TRBV19 and TRBJ1-2; 12 bases map to TRBD1. Per the germline V gene, CDR1 is LNHDA and CDR2 is SQIVND (reference sequence). This CDR3 comprises 15 residues. J was trimmed by 5 bases and V by 5 bases; bases with no gene match: 6.

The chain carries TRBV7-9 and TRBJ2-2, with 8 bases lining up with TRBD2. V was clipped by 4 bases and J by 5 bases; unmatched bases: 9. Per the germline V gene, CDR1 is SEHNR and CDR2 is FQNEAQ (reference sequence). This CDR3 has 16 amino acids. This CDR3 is CASSSLAGRPTGELFF. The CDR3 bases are TGTGCCAGCAGCTCCTTAGCGGGGAGGCCGACCGGGGAGCTGTTTTTT.

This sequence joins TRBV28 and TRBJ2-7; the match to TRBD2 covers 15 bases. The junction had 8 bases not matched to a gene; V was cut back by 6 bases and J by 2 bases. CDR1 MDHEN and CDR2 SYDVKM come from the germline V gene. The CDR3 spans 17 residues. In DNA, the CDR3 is TGTGCCAGCAGGTCCGGCGGACTAGCGGGGGGGCCCTACGAGCAGTACTTC. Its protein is CASRSGGLAGGPYEQYF. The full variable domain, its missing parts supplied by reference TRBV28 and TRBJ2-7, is DVKVTQSSRYLVKRTGEKVFLECVQDMDHENMFWYRQDPGLGLRLIYFSYDVKMKEKGDIPEGYSVSREKKERFSLILESASTNQTSMYLCASRSGGLAGGPYEQYFGPGTRLTVT.

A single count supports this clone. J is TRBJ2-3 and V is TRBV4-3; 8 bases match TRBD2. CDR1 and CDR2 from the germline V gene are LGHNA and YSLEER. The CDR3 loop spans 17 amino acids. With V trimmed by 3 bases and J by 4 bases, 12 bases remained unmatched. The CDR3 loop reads CASSQRETGGPADTQYF. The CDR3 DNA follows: TGCGCCAGCAGCCAGAGGGAAACGGGGGGGCCTGCAGATACGCAGTATTTT.

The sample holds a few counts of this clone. This CDR3 reads CASRFRQGDTGELFF. CDR3 DNA sequence: TGTGCCAGTCGCTTCAGACAGGGTGACACCGGGGAGCTGTTTTTT. The gene calls are TRBV19 and TRBJ2-2; 7 bases are a match to TRBD1. Losses at the gene ends were 8 bases for V and 3 bases for J; bases not matched to a gene: 9. The germline CDR1 and CDR2 sequences are LNHDA and SQIVND (reference sequence). The CDR3 has 15 residues.